This TCR beta chain was profiled in a study of patients and donors after allogeneic stem cell transplantation. CDR1 MNHEY and CDR2 SVGEGT come from the germline V gene. The CDR3 length is 18 residues. With 5 bases clipped from V and 0 bases from J, the junction kept 14 bases outside the gene matches. TCRdb passed the RT-PCR reads through MiXCR, listing each CDR3 protein once. The table has 390,000 or so distinct CDR3 sequences, 16% seen once; the top ten hold 6.5% to 7.5%. This receptor was identified in a human donor who was either an allogeneic HSCT recipient or a stem cell or donor lymphocyte infusion donor (not recorded which). It is not recorded whose cells these are; they may come from a transplant donor. The gene calls are TRBV6-2 or TRBV6-3 and TRBJ2-7; 9 bases fit TRBD1. Sequencing was done on a sample of blood, either unsorted or a sorted T cell fraction (not recorded which). CDR3 region: CASSRTGTGRRGSYEQYF. CDR3 nucleotide sequence: TGTGCCAGCAGTCGAACCGGGACAGGGCGGAGAGGCTCCTACGAGCAGTACTTC.